This T cell receptor (beta chain) came from a study of regulatory T cells in long-lasting Graves disease. Study results and limitations: The persistent group shared 2,700 or so public clonotypes, more than the 850 to 1,000 shared by new patients.

Both iRepertoire HTBI primers and Arm-PCR of CDR3 regions were used to build the TCR beta libraries. TCRdb independently ran MiXCR on the multiplex PCR reads; one entry per CDR3 protein. Of hundreds of thousands of distinct CDR3 sequences listed, more than 10% were seen once; the top ten hold roughly 9.3%. This clonotype was seen more than once but under ten times. Antigen: not known. This CDR3 has 16 residues. Germline lookup yields CDR1 SGHDT and CDR2 YYEEEE. With V trimmed by 4 bases and J by 7 bases, 11 bases remained unmatched. Time point reported: newly diagnosed GD, antithyroid drugs for less than 3 months. Making the TCR library involved RNA that had been extracted from PBMCs. These data also formed part of another study, on T cells in Graves' hyperthyroidism and ophthalmopathy.

The source of this sequence is a woman in her thirties with Graves disease. The chain has TRBV5-6 and TRBJ1-6; TRBD1 aligns across 7 bases. The material sequenced was peripheral blood mononuclear cells (PBMCs), taken at new diagnosis, from a patient treated with antithyroid drugs. Here the CDR3 reads CASSEGQRRVNSPLHF. CDR3 nucleotides: TGTGCCAGCAGCGAGGGACAGCGCCGGGTAAATTCACCCCTCCACTTT.